The T cell receptor (beta chain) described here comes from a study of T-cell memory formation after mild COVID-19. Losses at the gene ends were 4 bases for V and 7 bases for J; bases not matched to a gene: 11. The CDR3 covers 15 residues. The germline CDR1 and CDR2 sequences are SQVTM and ANQGSEA. This clonotype was detected ten times or more. Via MiXCR, TCRdb re-called the 5' RACE reads, giving one row per CDR3 protein. The sample has about 14,000 distinct CDR3 sequences, approximately 20% seen once; the top ten hold over 45%. The clonotype was recovered from an adult woman who had mild COVID-19 (a few samples of this study predate the infection). Cell type and time point are not known. The specimen sequenced was PBMCs or a T cell subset sorted from them (not recorded which). The rearrangement joins TRBV29-1 to TRBJ1-4; the match to TRBD1 covers 8 bases. In DNA form, the CDR3 reads TGCAGCGTTGTGTTGGCAGGGGGCTTGGTTGAAAAACTGTTTTTT. It specifies CSVVLAGGLVEKLFF.